The 21 T cell receptor beta chains in this list originate from one sample, sequenced in a study of blood T cell repertoires in COVID-19. Sequenced by immunoSEQ multiplex PCR; TCRdb stores in-frame clones only, minus some. Found here are tens of thousands of clones, 80% to 90% of them singletons; the top ten hold around 24%. Sample: peripheral blood. The receptors were sampled from a woman between 45 and 60 years old with acute or convalescent COVID-19.

The chain links TRBV4-2 to TRBJ1-4; tentative D call: TRBD1 (5 bases). V lost 1 base and J lost 4, with 7 bases in between. The CDR3 contains 14 residues. CDR1 and CDR2 (germline): LGHNA, YNFKEQ. The CDR3 DNA sequence: TGTGCCAGCAGCCAAGGGGGGGATAATGAAAAACTGTTTTTT. Its protein product is CASSQGGDNEKLFF.

J is TRBJ2-1 and V is TRBV11-3; the D gene is possibly TRBD2 (6 bases). The germline CDR1 and CDR2 sequences are SGHNT and YENEEA. Trimming took 5 bases from V and 5 from J, leaving 13 bases between them. The CDR3 runs to 14 residues. The CDR3 DNA reads TGTGCCAGCAGCCGTGGGGGAGGCCACAATGAGCAGTTCTTC. Translated, it gives CASSRGGGHNEQFF.

V gene TRBV29-1 combines with J gene TRBJ2-1, with 8 bases identical to TRBD2. This CDR3 spans 14 amino acids. V shed 5 bases, J shed 10 bases, and the junction held 13 bases outside the gene matches. Per the germline V gene, CDR1 is SQVTM and CDR2 is ANQGSEA. In DNA form, the CDR3 reads TGCAGCGTTCAAAGCGGCCCGTCGGGGGGGGAGCAGTTCTTC. This translates into CSVQSGPSGGEQFF.

This clone was seen a single time. The V gene is TRBV7-8, the J gene TRBJ1-2; a weak D match, TRBD1 (6 bases). The CDR3 runs 12 residues. Deletions cut 1 base from V and 8 bases from J, with 8 bases between. Germline V gives CDR1 SGHVS, CDR2 FQNEAQ. DNA of the CDR3: TGTGCCAGCAGCTTAGGGGGACACGGCTACACCTTC. Protein: CASSLGGHGYTF.

V gene TRBV6-2 or TRBV6-3 combines with J gene TRBJ2-3, with TRBD1 matching over 7 bases. CDR1 and CDR2 (germline): MNHEY, SVGEGT. V was clipped by 5 bases and J by 2 bases; unmatched bases: 13. The CDR3 extends over 17 amino acids. The CDR3 region has the DNA TGTGCCAGCAGTGGGGGACAGTTTGTGTTGTACACAGATACGCAGTATTTT. It encodes CASSGGQFVLYTDTQYF.

The rearrangement joins TRBV7-6 to TRBJ2-2; D gene ambiguous. Per germline, CDR1 SGHVS and CDR2 FNYEAQ. The CDR3 length is 13 residues. Trimming took off 5 bases at V and 3 bases at J, with 7 bases between the two ends. The CDR3 DNA reads as TGTGCCAGCAGCCGCGCTTACACCGGGGAGCTGTTTTTT. Protein sequence: CASSRAYTGELFF.

This clone occurred a few times. The chain employs TRBV29-1 and TRBJ2-7; perhaps TRBD2 as D (6 bases). V lost 6 bases, J lost 6 bases, and 21 bases lay in between. The germline V gene has CDR1 SQVTM and CDR2 ANQGSEA. This CDR3 region has 14 residues. CDR3 in amino acids: CSVGLGPSVGEQYF. As DNA, the CDR3 is TGCAGCGTGGGCTTAGGTCCTAGCGTGGGCGAGCAGTACTTC.

Of note for this clone: An end of the junction does not agree with germline; a read error may underlie this. This chain links TRBV7-2 with TRBJ1-5; D call uncertain. Looked up from germline, CDR1 is SGHTA and CDR2 is FQGNSA. The CDR3 has 14 residues. Here the CDR3 reads CASSLEGSGPPQHF. CDR3 nucleotide sequence: TGTGCCAGCAGTTTAGAAGGCAGCGGTCCGCCCCAGCATTTT.

The chain is built from TRBV14 and TRBJ2-3; D might be TRBD2 (5 bases). With 6 bases removed from V and 2 bases from J, the gap between germline ends came to 9 bases. The length of the CDR3 is 13 residues. From germline, CDR1 is SGHDN and CDR2 FVKESK. The DNA for the CDR3 is TGTGCCAGCAGAGGACTGTTCACAGATACGCAGTATTTT. Encoded protein: CASRGLFTDTQYF.

The chain couples TRBV6-2 or TRBV6-3 to TRBJ2-1; 8 bases are shared with TRBD2. J lost 1 base, V lost 5 bases, and 4 bases had no gene match. The CDR3 covers 15 residues. Germline V gene lookup returns CDR1 MNHEY and CDR2 SVGEGT. The CDR3 reads CASSKERGSYNEQFF. CDR3 DNA: TGTGCCAGCAGTAAAGAGCGGGGGTCCTACAATGAGCAGTTCTTC.

The CDR3 DNA follows: TGTGCCAGCAGCTTGGACAGGGGTAATCAGCCCCAGCATTTT. It translates to CASSLDRGNQPQHF. The rearrangement joins TRBV7-2 to TRBJ1-5, with 9 bases aligning to TRBD1. The CDR3 loop spans 14 amino acids. Per the germline V gene, CDR1 is SGHTA and CDR2 is FQGNSA. V gave up 3 bases and J gave up 4 bases; unmatched junction bases: 1.

The chain employs TRBV7-3 and TRBJ2-1; 10 positions agree with TRBD2. The germline V gene encodes CDR1 SGHTA and CDR2 FQGTGA. With 2 bases clipped from V and 10 bases from J, the junction kept 5 bases outside the gene matches. This CDR3 has 14 amino acids. The CDR3 sequence is CASSLAALAGEQFF. The CDR3 DNA is TGTGCCAGCAGCTTAGCAGCACTAGCGGGAGAGCAGTTCTTC.

This clone showed up just once. This chain joins TRBV27 and TRBJ1-2; tentative D call: TRBD1 (6 bases). Trimming left V 2 bases short and J 10 bases short, with 17 bases between. Germline lookup yields CDR1 MNHEY and CDR2 SMNVEV (reference sequence). The CDR3 loop spans 14 amino acids. CDR3 amino acids: CASSLRTAGGVYTF. In DNA, the CDR3 is TGTGCCAGCAGTTTAAGGACAGCCGGGGGGGTCTACACCTTC.

CDR3 DNA: TGTGCCAGCAGCTTTAATACAGGGGCGGGCACTGAAGCTTTCTTT. Protein: CASSFNTGAGTEAFF. The chain recombines TRBV7-2 with TRBJ1-1; TRBD1 aligns across 7 bases. The germline gives CDR1 SGHTA, CDR2 FQGNSA. V gave up 3 bases and J gave up 4 bases; unmatched junction bases: 8. There are 15 residues in the CDR3.

By frequency in the sample, this clone is medium-sized. The chain is built from TRBV19 and TRBJ1-2; the D gene is possibly TRBD1 (5 bases). Germline values: CDR1 LNHDA, CDR2 SQIVND (reference sequence). Trimming cost V 8 bases and J 4 bases, with 11 bases left between them. The CDR3 is 12 amino acids. DNA of the CDR3: TGTGCCAGTGATGCGGGGGGCTATGGCTACACCTTC. Translation: CASDAGGYGYTF.

J is TRBJ2-7 and V is TRBV30; TRBD2 matches 8 bases. CDR1 and CDR2 (germline): GTSNPN, SVGIG (reference sequence). V lost 1 base, J lost 6 bases, and 5 bases stayed unmatched. The CDR3 has 13 amino acids. Here the CDR3 DNA reads TGTGCCTGGAGTGGAAGCGGGAGTGGCGAGCAGTACTTC. It yields the protein CAWSGSGSGEQYF.

V and J are TRBV5-5 and TRBJ1-4, with D possibly being TRBD1 (6 bases). The CDR3 spans 15 residues. Trimming removed 3 bases at V and 7 bases at J, with 16 bases between. Germline assignment: CDR1 SGHKS and CDR2 YYEKEE (reference sequence). In DNA form, the CDR3 reads TGTGCCAGCAGCTACCCCACGGGGGGCCTTGAAAAACTGTTTTTT. Translated: CASSYPTGGLEKLFF.

The V gene is TRBV7-2, the J gene TRBJ2-2; 10 bases are a match to TRBD2. The CDR3 has 17 residues. Unmatched junction bases numbered 8, after V lost 5 bases and J lost 2 bases. The V gene's germline CDR1 is SGHTA and CDR2 FQGNSA. CDR3 loop: CASSRTSGALNTGELFF. In nucleotides, the CDR3 is TGTGCCAGCAGCCGGACTAGCGGAGCTCTAAACACCGGGGAGCTGTTTTTT.

The chain is built from TRBV7-3 and TRBJ1-2; D might be TRBD1 (5 bases). The CDR3 is 14 amino acids. The V end was cut by 4 bases, the J end by 3 bases, with 12 bases between. Germline-derived CDR1 and CDR2 are SGHTA and FQGTGA. The chain's CDR3 is CASSSGGGDYGYTF. Written as DNA, the CDR3 is TGTGCCAGCAGCTCGGGCGGGGGGGACTATGGCTACACCTTC.

The chain joins TRBV7-2 to TRBJ2-1; TRBD1 agrees at 9 bases. Germline V gives CDR1 SGHTA, CDR2 FQGNSA. With V trimmed by 3 bases and J by 2 bases, 5 bases remained unmatched. CDR3 size: 16 residues. In DNA, the CDR3 is TGTGCCAGCAGCTTCCTAAGACAGGGGGCCTACAATGAGCAGTTCTTC. Translation gives CASSFLRQGAYNEQFF.

The chain uses TRBV9 and TRBJ2-6, with 8 bases identical to TRBD1. With V trimmed by 3 bases and J by 1 base, 9 bases remained unmatched. The CDR3 is 18 amino acids. Germline V gene lookup returns CDR1 SGDLS and CDR2 YYNGEE. The CDR3 reads CASSAQGAPLSGANVLTF. The CDR3 DNA follows: TGTGCCAGCAGCGCCCAGGGGGCCCCCCTTTCTGGGGCCAACGTCCTGACTTTC.